The 8 T cell receptor beta chains listed next were all sequenced from one sample in a study of T cells in Graves' hyperthyroidism and ophthalmopathy. TCR beta CDR3 region amplification was performed from RNA transcripts. The TCR CDR3 first-round RT-PCR relied on the HTBI primer set. A single record per CDR3 protein comes from TCRdb applying MiXCR to the multiplex PCR reads. The table includes approximately 300,000 distinct CDR3 sequences, about 18% detected once. The specimen was blood. These receptors all stem from a woman aged 55-75 years with Graves' ophthalmopathy.

This clonotype has ten or more counts. The chain couples TRBV6-1 to TRBJ2-7; no clear D. V was cut by 0 bases and J by 7 bases, with 7 bases left in between. The CDR3 sequence is 12 residues long. CDR1 and CDR2 from the germline V gene are MNHNS and SASEGT. CDR3 amino acids: CASSEAYKEQYF. CDR3 coding DNA: TGTGCCAGCAGTGAAGCGTATAAGGAGCAGTACTTC.

The count of this clonotype is one. This may come from a read error, since a much larger clone is one base off. The chain is built from TRBV6-1 and TRBJ2-1, with unresolved D. The ends were cut back, 7 bases at V and 6 bases at J, with 13 bases in the middle. The CDR3 consists of 13 residues. The germline CDR1 and CDR2 sequences are MNHNS and SASEGT. CDR3 DNA: TGTGCCAGCACCCCCGACCGTCTCAATGAGCAGTTCTTC. Its protein is CASTPDRLNEQFF.

This clonotype was observed a handful of times. V gene TRBV29-1 combines with J gene TRBJ2-1; 7 bases align to TRBD2. Germline values: CDR1 SQVTM, CDR2 ANQGSEA. V lost 5 bases and J lost 6; bases outside the gene matches: 7. The CDR3 is made up of 13 amino acids. CDR3 protein: CSVSGGILNEQFF. In DNA, the CDR3 is TGCAGCGTTTCCGGGGGGATTCTCAATGAGCAGTTCTTC.

This clonotype was recorded many times. V gene TRBV28 combines with J gene TRBJ1-6, with 10 nucleotides matching TRBD1. The germline CDR1 and CDR2 sequences are MDHEN and SYDVKM. This CDR3 is built from 17 residues. Trimming removed 5 bases from V and 8 bases from J; junction bases left unmatched: 12. CDR3 DNA: TGTGCCAGCAGTCCAGATTCGGGGGGACAGGGGCATTCACCCCTCCACTTT. Translated: CASSPDSGGQGHSPLHF.

This clonotype appeared a few times. The CDR3 loop reads CASSYSWTVYEQYF. The CDR3 DNA sequence: TGTGCCAGCAGTTACAGCTGGACGGTATACGAGCAGTACTTC. The rearrangement links TRBV6-5 to TRBJ2-7, with no clear D. The CDR3 loop spans 14 amino acids. Between the trimmed V and J ends, which lost 2 bases and 4 bases, there was a span of 12 bases. CDR1 MNHEY and CDR2 SVGAGI come from the germline V gene.

This clonotype was seen ten or more times. CDR3 in amino acids: CASSSEEGGGTEAFF. The CDR3 region has the DNA TGCGCCAGCAGCTCAGAAGAGGGGGGCGGCACTGAAGCTTTCTTT. The chain has TRBV5-1 and TRBJ1-1, with D perhaps TRBD1 (6 bases). Germline lookup yields CDR1 SGHRS and CDR2 YFSETQ. V lost 3 bases, J lost 4 bases, and 16 bases lay in between. The CDR3 totals 15 residues.

This clonotype appeared a few times. The CDR3 nucleotides are TGTGCCAGCAGCAAGGGACTAGCCCCAGATACGCAGTATTTT. Translating gives CASSKGLAPDTQYF. The chain combines TRBV7-3 with TRBJ2-3; TRBD2 agrees at 9 bases. V lost 5 bases, J lost 4 bases, and 4 bases stayed unmatched. Germline V lookup: CDR1 SGHTA, CDR2 FQGTGA. CDR3 size: 14 residues.

To note about this clonotype: A much larger clonotype is one base distant, so this may be a read error. Here the CDR3 reads CASSAEDCGYTF. CDR3 nucleotide sequence: TGTGCCAGCAGTGCGGAGGACTGTGGCTACACCTTC. The chain joins TRBV2 to TRBJ1-2; D gene uncertain. Germline V lookup: CDR1 SNHLY, CDR2 FYNNEI. This CDR3 spans 12 amino acids. V lost 4 bases and J lost 7, with 10 bases in between.